The clone carrying this TCR beta chain has only one observation. CDR3 length: 15 residues. The ends lost 0 bases at V and 3 bases at J; junction bases unmatched: 4. TCRdb reprocessed the RT-PCR reads via MiXCR and lists one record per CDR3 protein. The table has a few hundred thousand distinct CDR3 sequences, 12% seen once. The data belong to a study of response to subunit inactivated influenza vaccine. V and J are TRBV23-1 and TRBJ2-7; 8 bases match TRBD1. TRBV23-1 is placed among ORFs of uncertain function. The source of this sequence is a man in his fifties who received an inactivated influenza vaccine. This specimen consisted of non-naive T cells sorted from PBMCs, obtained 14 to 15 days before vaccination. CDR3 region: CASSQSNRGYYEQYF. CDR3 bases: TGCGCCAGCAGTCAATCGAACAGGGGGTACTACGAGCAGTACTTC.